This TCR beta chain was sequenced for a study of OX40 agonist ivuxolimab in advanced cancers. Study information: Three patients responded partially, comprising one with hepatocellular carcinoma and two with cutaneous melanoma. Study-level results: The study found that CD8+ T cells averaged more expanded clones than CD4+.

The method was immunoSEQ multiplex PCR; TCRdb's version includes in-frame clones alone and lacks a portion of them. In the table there are approximately 74,000 clones, 90% of which are singletons. Note on this clone: Its cognate antigen is unknown.

This CDR3 contains 12 residues. The germline gives CDR1 LGHNA, CDR2 YNFKEQ. V dropped 2 bases and J dropped 8 bases, with 9 bases sitting between them. Sequences were derived from CD4+ or CD8+ T cells sorted from blood, sampled in a trial of the OX40 agonist ivuxolimab. The J gene is TRBJ2-5, the V gene TRBV4-2; D might be TRBD1 (5 bases). The TCR originated in an adult with an advanced solid tumor such as melanoma, head and neck, liver or kidney cancer. CDR3 nucleotide sequence: TGTGCCAGCAGCCAACTTCAGGGAACCCAGTACTTC. Amino acids: CASSQLQGTQYF.